Sequencing of this TCR beta chain was carried out in a study of regulatory T cells in long-lasting Graves disease. Study findings and constraints: TCR diversity was lower in persistent than newly diagnosed Graves' disease. The study found TRBV28, TRBJ1-2 and TRBJ2-5 favored in persistent disease. Public clonotype sharing was higher in persistent than newly diagnosed patients.

The time point: persistent/refractory GD, antithyroid drugs over 5 years with positive TRAb. The TCR library was made from RNA that had been extracted from PBMCs in TRIzol. This clonotype has ten or more counts. As yet, its antigen is unknown. The CDR3 consists of 13 residues. Germline CDR1 DFQATT, CDR2 SNEGSKA (reference sequence). V was trimmed by 0 bases and J by 1 base, leaving 6 bases between them. The TCR beta library used iRepertoire HTBI primers with Arm-PCR amplification of CDR3. Authors' methods: Spanning all samples, the identified segments comprised over 50 TRBV and some 15 TRBJ. MiXCR was run by TCRdb on the multiplex PCR reads, yielding one entry per CDR3 protein. For this entry, the V and J calls and clone size follow TCRdb and not the study's own pipeline. There are roughly 500,000 distinct CDR3 sequences in the sample; approximately 22% occur only once, and 13% lies in the top ten.

This TCR was recovered from a female donor with Graves disease. The chain combines TRBV20-1 with TRBJ2-5; D uncertain. The sequenced sample was peripheral blood mononuclear cells (PBMCs), obtained when the disease was refractory, from a patient treated with antithyroid drugs. The chain's CDR3 is CSARDPVQETQYF. The DNA of the CDR3 is TGCAGTGCTAGAGATCCGGTCCAAGAGACCCAGTACTTC.